Shown below are 3 T cell receptor beta chains from a single sample sequenced in a study of shared clonotypes between healthy human individuals. Method: immunoSEQ multiplex PCR; TCRdb's copy keeps in-frame clones and lacks some. The sample carries under 2,500,000 clones, almost 96% recorded once. The sample was naive CD4+ T cells sorted from blood. Specified subset: CD45RA+ positively selected. The origin of the receptors is a man aged 18-30 years in good health.

The V and J genes are TRBV30 and TRBJ2-3; 11 bases are shared with TRBD2. Germline V gives CDR1 GTSNPN, CDR2 SVGIG (reference sequence). The junction had 6 bases not matched to a gene; V was cut back by 2 bases and J by 2 bases. This CDR3 spans 16 amino acids. Here the CDR3 DNA reads TGTGCCTGGAGTCACGGGACTAGCGGTCACACAGATACGCAGTATTTT. This encodes CAWSHGTSGHTDTQYF.

The V call is TRBV12-5, the J call TRBJ2-7; 11 nucleotides agree with TRBD2. The trim removed 7 bases at V and 4 bases at J, leaving 9 bases unmatched. The CDR3 runs to 15 residues. Germline V gene lookup returns CDR1 LGHNT and CDR2 FRNRAP. The CDR3 DNA sequence: TGTGCTAGTGCCCCCGGGACTAGCGGAACATACGAGCAGTACTTC. This gives the protein CASAPGTSGTYEQYF. The full variable domain, with the rest looked up from reference TRBV12-5 and TRBJ2-7, is DARVTQTPRHKVTEMGQEVTMRCQPILGHNTVFWYRQTMMQGLELLAYFRNRAPLDDSGMPKDRFSAEMPDATLATLKIQPSEPRDSAVYFCASAPGTSGTYEQYFGPGTRLTVT.

The rearrangement uses TRBV5-6 and TRBJ2-2; the D is unclear. Per germline, CDR1 SGHDT and CDR2 YYEEEE. The CDR3 loop spans 11 amino acids. The V end was cut by 1 base, the J end by 6 bases, with 1 base between. The CDR3 nucleotides read TGTGCCAGCAGCTTGTCCGGGGAGCTGTTTTTT. Encoded protein: CASSLSGELFF.